The rows below give T cell receptor beta chains drawn from one sample of a study of OX40 agonist ivuxolimab in advanced cancers. TCRdb's table, derived via immunoSEQ multiplex PCR, lists solely in-frame clones and lacks some. Of under 90,000 clones in the sample, around 83% were seen once. The starting material was CD4+ or CD8+ T cells sorted from blood, obtained in a trial of the OX40 agonist ivuxolimab. The source of these receptors is an adult with an advanced solid tumor such as melanoma, head and neck, liver or kidney cancer. The CDR3 runs from the conserved cysteine through the conserved F or W. Each record gives: V gene, J gene, clone size, CDR3 protein. Size is omitted from some rows. Given values are once, few, many or a class for expanded clones.

>TRBV2|TRBJ1-2|NA
CASSDRVGGYTF
>TRBV12-2|TRBJ2-4|few
CASRLAHVTSGKPGQNGAKNIQYF
>TRBV10-3|TRBJ2-5|NA
CATGVGGEETQYF
>TRBV4-1|TRBJ1-1|few
CASRAIQGNTEAFF
>TRBV5-5|TRBJ1-4|once
CASSLRGRREKLFF
>TRBV29-1|TRBJ1-2|NA
CSVLDPANYGYTF
>TRBV7-9|TRBJ1-1|NA
CASSLDQGVYAAEAFF
>TRBV7-2|TRBJ2-3|NA
CASSLTSGDTQYF
>TRBV7-2|TRBJ1-2|NA
CASSLAGNRGEVYGYTF
>TRBV10-2|TRBJ2-7|NA
CASGGQADSYEQYF
>TRBV11-2|TRBJ1-1|NA
CASSLWGIGNTEAFF
>TRBV6-1|TRBJ2-3|NA
CASRRLITDTQYF
>TRBV6-6|TRBJ2-7|NA
CASRYRDRGHEQYF
>TRBV29-1|TRBJ2-5|NA
CSVSGQGQETQYF
>TRBV28|TRBJ1-3|NA
CASSLSFSGNTIYF
>TRBV28|TRBJ2-5|once
CASSPRRIPQETQYF
>TRBV29-1|TRBJ2-1|NA
CSSDRAYSNEQFF
>TRBV29-1|TRBJ1-1|NA
CSVCPAGFLGEAFF
>TRBV18|TRBJ1-4|NA
CASSPQGTNEKLFF
>TRBV19|TRBJ1-4|NA
CASSRRGQEKLFF
>TRBV9|TRBJ2-2|few
CASSVAANTGELFF
>TRBV29-1|TRBJ2-5|once
CSAAGSLQETQYF
>TRBV6-6|TRBJ1-2|NA
CASSRQESYGYTF
>TRBV7-7|TRBJ2-7|NA
CASSLGVGQPYEQYF
>TRBV2|TRBJ1-4|NA
CASRRQGATNEKLFF
>TRBV10-3|TRBJ1-1|NA
CAISESTRNIPEAFF
>TRBV29-1|TRBJ2-3|NA
CSVEEGGTDTQYF
>TRBV2|TRBJ1-2|NA
CASKGGSNYGYTF
>TRBV6-5|TRBJ1-1|NA
CASSPQGSTEAFF
>TRBV19|TRBJ1-3|once
CASRSTRRLSGNTIYF
>TRBV6-5|TRBJ2-3|NA
CASSYWGGASTDTQYF
>TRBV6-5|TRBJ2-7|once
CASGQGAYYEQYF
>TRBV5-4|TRBJ2-1|NA
CASSLISGGSSEQFF
>TRBV2|TRBJ1-5|NA
CASSELPSNQPQHF
>TRBV10-3|TRBJ2-7|NA
CAITSSRLKYEQYF
>TRBV10-3|TRBJ2-7|NA
CAIRGTGKSEQYF